This TCR beta chain stems from a study of CD8+ T cells in alopecia areata. About the study: Oral tofacitinib, 5 to 10 mg twice daily, was given in an open-label trial.

Comment on this clone: Its antigen remains unknown.

This sample's treatment: oral pan-JAK inhibitor, 5-10 mg twice daily. General study findings and limits: Scalp samples also yield sequences from resident alphabeta T cells of normal skin.

Extraction and reverse transcription of RNA yielded cDNA as the sequencing template. Data came from immunoSEQ multiplex PCR; TCRdb stores just in-frame clones and leaves some out. The sample comprises roughly 98,000 clones, 61% of which are singletons, and around 15% rests with the top ten. The sequencing here drew on CD8+ T cells sorted from blood, taken at week 4, from a patient treated with tofacitinib. The source of this sequence is a human donor with alopecia areata.

The CDR3 sequence: CASSYQRQGYGYTF. In nucleotides, the CDR3 is TGTGCCAGCAGTTACCAACGACAGGGCTATGGCTACACCTTC. V and J are TRBV6-5 and TRBJ1-2, with 7 bases that match TRBD1. Looked up from germline, CDR1 is MNHEY and CDR2 is SVGAGI. J gave up 4 bases and V 2 bases, and 4 bases lay outside the gene matches. CDR3 length: 14 amino acids.